This TCR beta chain emerged from a study of blood T cell repertoires in COVID-19. Study information: The samples span acute and convalescent COVID-19 from the United States, Italy and Spain. PBMCs, B-cell-depleted T cells, or T cells were the source of the cDNA or gDNA that made up the material.

In the original processing: The assay estimated nucleated cells by amplifying reference gene primers. TCRdb's copy holds only in-frame clones and misses some; the assay was immunoSEQ multiplex PCR. D and trimming were read from the DNA, whereas the V and J calls and clone size are those reported in that table. The top ten clones hold 6.3% of a sample with over 70,000 clones, just under 80% of them seen once. With V trimmed by 5 bases and J by 5 bases, 9 bases remained unmatched. The CDR3 extends over 15 amino acids. Germline V gene data show CDR1 as SGHNT and CDR2 as YENEEA. During active infection, Seattle patients enrolled and were then monitored through disease.

The TCR originated in a man between 65 and 80 years old with COVID-19, enrolled during active disease. Sequences were obtained from peripheral blood. The V and J genes are TRBV11-3 and TRBJ2-5, with 9 bases matching TRBD1. The chain's CDR3 is CASSPRTGAGETQYF. The CDR3 DNA reads as TGTGCCAGCAGCCCCCGGACAGGGGCAGGGGAGACCCAGTACTTC.